This T cell receptor beta chain was captured by sequencing in a study of blood T cell repertoires in COVID-19. Overall study context: PBMCs, B-cell-depleted T cells, or T cells provided the cDNA or gDNA that made up the material.

Those who participated ranged in age from 18 to 89 years and resided in around 22 US areas. The CDR3 covers 14 residues. Germline assignment: CDR1 MNHEY and CDR2 SVGAGI. The ends lost 6 bases at V and 7 bases at J; junction bases unmatched: 7. Authors' data handling: Using reference gene primer amplification, nucleated cell counts were estimated. Profiled with immunoSEQ multiplex PCR; TCRdb holds only in-frame clones, not every one. V, J and clone size were drawn from that table, and D and trimming were deduced from the DNA. The data hold 150,000 to 200,000 clones, with about 83% observed a single time.

Input material: PBMCs or T cells enriched from blood (not recorded which). This rearrangement joins TRBV6-5 to TRBJ2-3, with 10 bases aligning to TRBD2. This receptor was obtained from a woman aged 45-65 years in a cohort exposed to, infected with or recovered from COVID-19 (not recorded which). The CDR3 DNA is TGTGCCAGCAGGCAGCGGGAGGGCCAGCATACGCAGTATTTT. The encoded protein is CASRQREGQHTQYF.